This T cell receptor beta chain was captured in a study of OX40 agonist ivuxolimab in advanced cancers. Some background on the complete study: Ivuxolimab was a fully human IgG2 agonistic monoclonal antibody targeting the costimulatory receptor OX40 (CD134). Intravenous ivuxolimab was administered to patients every 2 weeks at six dose levels: 0.01, 0.1, 0.3, 1.5, 3 and 10 mg/kg. Among the 50 to 55 dose-escalation patients, 19 had hepatocellular carcinoma, approximately 15 melanoma, 9 renal cell carcinoma and 9 head and neck cancer. In the dose-escalation cohort, 82.7% of patients were male, and the mean age was about 55 years, with a range of roughly 20 to 80. Patients were allowed to have had prior anti-PD-1, anti-PD-L1 or anti-CTLA-4 therapy, and around two fifths of the dose-escalation patients had been treated with checkpoint inhibitors. Partial responses occurred in three dose-escalation patients, of whom one had hepatocellular carcinoma and two had cutaneous melanoma. Peripheral TCRbeta sequencing aimed to test whether ivuxolimab altered TCR sequence diversity and caused clonal T-cell expansion. The paper reports the monotherapy dose-escalation portion (N ≈ 50 patients) of the phase I ivuxolimab trial. The paper as a whole reports these results and caveats: After ivuxolimab, CD8+ T cells had more expanded clones than CD4+ T cells on average. Low levels of normalized T-cell clonal expansion were also seen in some patients who did not respond. Antigen specificity was not determined for the clonally expanded peripheral T cells. At doses of 0.1 to 3.0 mg/kg, clonal expansion of both CD4+ and CD8+ T cells in blood was seen between baseline and week 6. In the 0.1-3.0 mg/kg groups, partial responders had among the lowest normalized peripheral clonal expansion, particularly in CD8+ T cells.

The sample holds one count of this clone. The antigen it binds to is not known. Per-base quality was not reported, and no clone a single base away is much larger than it. For sequencing of the TCRbeta CDR3 region, genomic DNA was extracted from the sorted cells. The immunoSEQ Assay was used for sequencing of TCRbeta CDR3 regions. The source is immuneACCESS, and TCRdb retained only in-frame sequences with V and J called. Part of the clones is not carried over; for the studies checked, unresolved V genes explain less than half of this, and the remainder is unexplained. The sample table records around 56,000 clones; around 82% of these occur just once. Clones ranked in the top ten supply more than 3% of the sample. The CDR3 covers 13 residues, taking in both the cysteine and the phenylalanine. Just CDR3 DNA is preserved here, 39 bases in frame from base 1. The germline V gene (reference sequence) specifies MNHEY as CDR1 and SMNVEV as CDR2. V gives up 2 bases and J gives up 6 bases, and the segment between their germline ends measures 11 bases.

Patients with autoimmune disease history or receiving systemic immunosuppression were excluded from the trial. Peripheral blood for TCR sequencing was collected from all dose cohorts at baseline, on cycle 4 day 1, and on cycle 7 day 1. The samples were drawn from a first-in-human, open-label, multicenter phase I dose-escalation trial of ivuxolimab. Adults with locally advanced or metastatic melanoma, renal cell, hepatocellular, or head and neck squamous cell carcinoma were enrolled in the trial. Before TCR sequencing, CD4+ T cells and CD8+ T cells were sorted from peripheral blood as separate populations.

The sequencing used CD4+ or CD8+ T cells sorted from blood, collected in a trial of the OX40 agonist ivuxolimab. The clonotype originates from an adult with an advanced solid tumor such as melanoma, head and neck, liver or kidney cancer. The chain is assembled from TRBV27 and TRBJ2-7; the D gene remains uncertain. The nucleotide sequence is given as TGTGCCAGCAGTTTAAGACCCAAAGGCGAGCAGTACTTC. It translates to CASSLRPKGEQYF.